This TCR beta chain was sequenced during a study of T cell responses to AZD1222 COVID-19 vaccine. Study-level points and caveats: Targets within unmutated variant regions were reportedly found for nearly half of spike-specific TCRs. Mostly white British, mostly female donors; authors suggested clonal diversity may be underestimated.

Comment on this clone: No antigen is known for it.

The table came from immunoSEQ multiplex PCR; TCRdb's copy has only in-frame clones and leaves some out. The sample has about 150,000 clones; roughly 93% are singletons. The J segment lost 9 bases and the V segment lost 5 bases, leaving 14 bases of the junction unmatched. The germline V gene encodes CDR1 SGHTA and CDR2 FQGNSA. The CDR3 is 16 amino acids. The clonotype comes from an adult who received the AZD1222 COVID-19 vaccine. V gene TRBV7-2 combines with J gene TRBJ2-5; 11 nucleotides agree with TRBD1. Sequenced here: peripheral blood, sampled 28 days after the second AZD1222 dose. CDR3 protein: CASSLRPGTGGMSQYF. The CDR3 DNA reads TGTGCCAGCAGCCTTCGTCCCGGGACAGGGGGGATGTCCCAGTACTTC.